This TCR beta chain originates from a study of human T cells and chemical hapten exposure. Broader study findings: Each of the donors had alopecia, so their immune responses may not resemble those of healthy people.

This CDR3 has 13 residues. The V end was cut by 3 bases, the J end by 6 bases, with 13 bases between. The germline V gene encodes CDR1 SQVTM and CDR2 ANQGSEA. In the study's own analysis: Sample TCR counts, which ranged from about 23,224 to 690,600, had a median of approximately 95,000. TCRdb re-called the RACE reads with MiXCR, one entry per CDR3 protein. The authors' filters were not applied to this entry. This sample yields 380,000 or so distinct CDR3 sequences, of which 4.8% are seen a single time; around 2.3% belongs to the top ten. Time point reported: patch test 1, 2 weeks after DPC sensitization. Sample treatment: therapeutic diphenylcyclopropenone sensitization with weekly scalp DPC. Every donor had alopecia and was 18 to 70 years old; all were suitable for DPC. Extraction yielded total RNA from whole blood (unfractionated). The table lists this clonotype with a few counts. No antigen is known for it.

This specimen consisted of whole blood, obtained in connection with sensitization to the hapten diphenylcyclopropenone (DPC). The chain carries TRBV29-1 and TRBJ2-3; possible D gene TRBD2, 6 bases. This clonotype was obtained from a woman in her 50s with alopecia areata. Some clones in this sample may be carry-over from other donors' samples. CDR3 sequence (DNA): TGCAGCGTTGATGCGGGACTTGGCGATACGCAGTATTTT. Translating it yields CSVDAGLGDTQYF.